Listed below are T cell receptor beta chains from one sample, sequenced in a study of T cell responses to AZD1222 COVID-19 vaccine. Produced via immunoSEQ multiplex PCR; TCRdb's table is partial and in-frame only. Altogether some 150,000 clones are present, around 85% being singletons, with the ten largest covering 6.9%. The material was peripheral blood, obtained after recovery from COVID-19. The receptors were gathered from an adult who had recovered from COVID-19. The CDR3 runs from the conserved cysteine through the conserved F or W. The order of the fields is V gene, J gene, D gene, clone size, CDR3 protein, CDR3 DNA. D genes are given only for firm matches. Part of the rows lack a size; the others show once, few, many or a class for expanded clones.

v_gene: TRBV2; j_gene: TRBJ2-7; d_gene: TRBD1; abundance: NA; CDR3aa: CASSITGGASYEQYF; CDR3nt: TGTGCCAGCAGTATCACAGGGGGCGCGTCTTACGAGCAGTACTTC
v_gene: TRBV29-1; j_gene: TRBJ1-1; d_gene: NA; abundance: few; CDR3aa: CSVQQVMNTEAFF; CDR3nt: TGCAGCGTCCAACAGGTCATGAACACTGAAGCTTTCTTT
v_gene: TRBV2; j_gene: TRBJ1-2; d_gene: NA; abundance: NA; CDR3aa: CASSGLEARGGYTF; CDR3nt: TGTGCCAGCAGTGGTTTGGAGGCGCGGGGCGGCTACACCTTC
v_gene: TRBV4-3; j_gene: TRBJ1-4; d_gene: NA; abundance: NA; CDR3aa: CASSQDHTDNEKLFF; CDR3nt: TGCGCCAGCAGCCAAGATCATACTGATAATGAAAAACTGTTTTTT
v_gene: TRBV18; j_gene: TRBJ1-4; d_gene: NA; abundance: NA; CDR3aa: CASSPRSGDEKLFF; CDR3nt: TGTGCCAGCTCACCTCGATCCGGGGATGAAAAACTGTTTTTT
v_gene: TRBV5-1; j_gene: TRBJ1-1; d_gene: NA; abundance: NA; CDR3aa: CASSLSGINTEAFF; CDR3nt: TGCGCCAGCAGCTTGTCAGGGATCAACACTGAAGCTTTCTTT
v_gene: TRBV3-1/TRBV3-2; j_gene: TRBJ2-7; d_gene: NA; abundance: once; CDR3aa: CASSLKLGLEQYF; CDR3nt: TGTGCCAGCAGCCTGAAACTAGGGCTCGAGCAGTACTTC
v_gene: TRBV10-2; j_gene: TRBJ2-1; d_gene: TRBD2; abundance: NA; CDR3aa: CASSAPLTSGSNEQFF; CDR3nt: TGCGCCAGCAGCGCCCCCTTGACTAGCGGGAGCAATGAGCAGTTCTTC
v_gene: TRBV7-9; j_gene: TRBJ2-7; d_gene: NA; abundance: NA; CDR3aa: CASSPSTTVYEQYF; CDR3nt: TGTGCCAGCAGCCCGAGCACAACAGTTTACGAGCAGTACTTC
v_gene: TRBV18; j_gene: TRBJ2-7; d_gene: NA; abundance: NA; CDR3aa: CASSPQGQSSYEQYF; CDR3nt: TGTGCCAGCTCACCACAAGGACAGAGCTCCTACGAGCAGTACTTC
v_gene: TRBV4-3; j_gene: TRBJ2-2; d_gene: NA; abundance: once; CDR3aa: CASSQVSGATNTGELFF; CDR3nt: TGCGCCAGCAGCCAAGTTAGTGGGGCTACGAACACCGGGGAGCTGTTTTTT
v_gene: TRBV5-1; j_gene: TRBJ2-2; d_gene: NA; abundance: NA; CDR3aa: CASSFWRAVNTGELFF; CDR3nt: TGCGCCAGCAGCTTTTGGCGGGCCGTGAACACCGGGGAGCTGTTTTTT
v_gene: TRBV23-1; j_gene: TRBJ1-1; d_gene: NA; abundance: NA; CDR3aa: CASGNRAHIRWTEAFF; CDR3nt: TGCGCCAGCGGGAACAGGGCGCATATTAGATGGACTGAAGCTTTCTTT
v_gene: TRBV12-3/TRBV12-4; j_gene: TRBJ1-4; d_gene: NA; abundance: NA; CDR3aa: CASGRGLEKLFF; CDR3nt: TGTGCCAGCGGGCGCGGACTTGAAAAACTGTTTTTT
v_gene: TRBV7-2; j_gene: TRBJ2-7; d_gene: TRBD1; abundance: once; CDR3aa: CASSSTGGNTREQYF; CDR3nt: TGTGCCAGCAGCTCGACAGGGGGAAATACTCGGGAGCAGTACTTC
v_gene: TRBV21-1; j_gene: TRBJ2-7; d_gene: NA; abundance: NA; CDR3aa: CASSKALIWTRSAYYEQYF; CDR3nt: TGTGCCAGCAGCAAAGCGCTTATTTGGACTAGGTCAGCCTACTACGAGCAGTACTTC
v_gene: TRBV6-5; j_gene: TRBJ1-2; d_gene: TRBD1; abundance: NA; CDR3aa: CASRLGGTGDGYTF; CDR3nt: TGTGCCAGCAGGCTCGGTGGGACAGGGGATGGCTACACCTTC
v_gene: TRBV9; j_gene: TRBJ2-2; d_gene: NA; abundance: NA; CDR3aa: CASSVGQTLTGELFF; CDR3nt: TGTGCCAGCAGCGTAGGACAGACGCTCACCGGGGAGCTGTTTTTT
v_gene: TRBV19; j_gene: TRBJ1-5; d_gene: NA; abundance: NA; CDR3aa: CASKSGANSNQPQHF; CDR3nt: TGTGCCAGTAAATCGGGGGCAAATAGCAATCAGCCCCAGCATTTT
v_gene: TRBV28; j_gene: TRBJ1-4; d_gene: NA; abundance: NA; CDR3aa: CASSRATNEKLFF; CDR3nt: TGTGCCAGCAGCAGGGCAACTAATGAAAAACTGTTTTTT
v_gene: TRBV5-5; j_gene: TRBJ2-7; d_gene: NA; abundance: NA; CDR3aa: CASSLQGTLIYEQYF; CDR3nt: TGTGCCAGCAGCTTACAGGGAACCCTTATCTACGAGCAGTACTTC
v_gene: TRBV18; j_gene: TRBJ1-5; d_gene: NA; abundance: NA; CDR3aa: CASSPRGGGKNQPQHF; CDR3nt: TGTGCCAGCTCACCAAGGGGAGGAGGTAAAAATCAGCCCCAGCATTTT
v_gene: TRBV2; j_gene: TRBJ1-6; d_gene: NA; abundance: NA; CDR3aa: CASRLGRGPTNSPLHF; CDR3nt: TGTGCCAGCAGGCTAGGAAGGGGACCGACAAATTCACCCCTCCACTTT
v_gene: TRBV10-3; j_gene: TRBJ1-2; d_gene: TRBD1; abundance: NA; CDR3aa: CAISEEVQGWDGYTF; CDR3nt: TGTGCCATCAGTGAGGAGGTACAGGGGTGGGACGGCTACACCTTC
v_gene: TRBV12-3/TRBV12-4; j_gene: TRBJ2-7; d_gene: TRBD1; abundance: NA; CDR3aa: CASSGDSPGEQYF; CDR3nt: TGTGCCAGCAGCGGGGACAGCCCTGGCGAGCAGTACTTC
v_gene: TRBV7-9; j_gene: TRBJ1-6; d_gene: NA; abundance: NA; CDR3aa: CASSSGRSPLHF; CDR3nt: TGTGCCAGCAGCTCGGGACGTTCACCCCTCCACTTT
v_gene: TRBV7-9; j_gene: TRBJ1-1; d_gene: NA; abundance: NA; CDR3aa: CASSLEVNTEAFF; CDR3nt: TGTGCCAGCAGCCTGGAGGTGAACACTGAAGCTTTCTTT
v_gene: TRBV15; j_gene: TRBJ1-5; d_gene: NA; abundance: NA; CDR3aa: CATSSFQGPTVSNQPQHF; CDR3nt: TGTGCCACCAGCAGTTTCCAGGGCCCGACCGTTAGCAATCAGCCCCAGCATTTT
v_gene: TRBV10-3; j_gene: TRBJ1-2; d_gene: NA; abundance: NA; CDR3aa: CATKGDGSNYGYTF; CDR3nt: TGTGCCACCAAGGGGGACGGCTCTAACTATGGCTACACCTTC
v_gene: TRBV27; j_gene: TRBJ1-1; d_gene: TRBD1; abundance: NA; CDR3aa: CASNRTGATEAFF; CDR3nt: TGTGCCAGCAACCGGACAGGGGCGACTGAAGCTTTCTTT
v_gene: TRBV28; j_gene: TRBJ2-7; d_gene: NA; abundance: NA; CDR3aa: CASSLGRVHEQYF; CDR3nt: TGTGCCAGCAGTTTAGGGCGGGTCCACGAGCAGTACTTC
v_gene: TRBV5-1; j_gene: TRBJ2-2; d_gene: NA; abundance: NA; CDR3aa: CASSFGNQGTGELFF; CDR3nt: TGCGCCAGCAGCTTCGGGAACCAGGGCACCGGGGAGCTGTTTTTT
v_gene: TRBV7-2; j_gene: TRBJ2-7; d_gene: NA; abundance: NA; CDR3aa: CASSRPRGSARVSEQYF; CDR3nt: TGTGCCAGCAGCCGCCCTCGGGGGAGCGCGAGGGTTTCCGAGCAGTACTTC
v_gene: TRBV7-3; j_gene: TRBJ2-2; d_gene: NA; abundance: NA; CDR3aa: CASSTTRASGRTGELFF; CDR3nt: TGTGCCAGCAGCACGACCCGCGCGTCGGGTCGGACCGGGGAGCTGTTTTTT
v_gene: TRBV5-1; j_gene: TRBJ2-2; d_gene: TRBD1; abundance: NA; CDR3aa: CASSRQGRDGELFF; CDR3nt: TGCGCCAGCAGTAGACAGGGACGTGACGGGGAGCTGTTTTTT
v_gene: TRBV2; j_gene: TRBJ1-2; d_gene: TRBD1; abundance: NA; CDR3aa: CASDRGNGYTF; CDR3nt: TGTGCCAGTGACAGGGGGAATGGCTACACCTTC
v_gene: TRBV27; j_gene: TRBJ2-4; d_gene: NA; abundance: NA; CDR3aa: CASRARVAENIQYF; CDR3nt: TGTGCCAGCAGAGCCAGAGTCGCGGAAAACATTCAGTACTTC
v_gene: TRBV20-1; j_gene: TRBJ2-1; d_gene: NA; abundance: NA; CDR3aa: CSASLGSVTNEQFF; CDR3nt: TGCAGTGCTAGTCTCGGGAGCGTTACCAATGAGCAGTTCTTC
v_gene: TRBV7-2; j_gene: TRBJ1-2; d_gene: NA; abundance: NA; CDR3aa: CASSFPPGPFTYGYTF; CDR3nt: TGTGCCAGCAGCTTCCCGCCAGGGCCCTTTACCTATGGCTACACCTTC
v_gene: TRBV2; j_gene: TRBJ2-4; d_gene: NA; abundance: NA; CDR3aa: CASSEFLFSDILAKNIQYF; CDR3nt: TGTGCCAGCAGTGAATTTCTTTTCAGTGACATTCTAGCCAAAAACATTCAGTACTTC
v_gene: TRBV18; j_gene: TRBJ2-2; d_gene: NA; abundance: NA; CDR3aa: CASSPSLENTGELFF; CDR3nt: TGTGCCAGCTCACCCAGCTTAGAGAACACCGGGGAGCTGTTTTTT
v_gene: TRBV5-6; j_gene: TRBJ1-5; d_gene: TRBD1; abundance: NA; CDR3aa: CASSRDRDQPQHF; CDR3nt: TGTGCCAGCAGCCGAGACAGGGATCAGCCCCAGCATTTT
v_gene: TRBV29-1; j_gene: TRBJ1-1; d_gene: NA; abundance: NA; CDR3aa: CSVVEGAKTEAFF; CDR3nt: TGCAGCGTTGTCGAAGGGGCCAAGACTGAAGCTTTCTTT
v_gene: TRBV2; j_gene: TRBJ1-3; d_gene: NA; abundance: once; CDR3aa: CASSEAFRRIATGNTIYF; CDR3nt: TGTGCCAGCAGTGAAGCGTTCCGACGCATAGCCACTGGAAACACCATATATTTT
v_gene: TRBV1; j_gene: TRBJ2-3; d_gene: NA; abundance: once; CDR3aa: CTSSRLDPTDTQYF; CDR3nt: TGCACCAGCAGCCGACTAGATCCCACAGATACGCAGTATTTT
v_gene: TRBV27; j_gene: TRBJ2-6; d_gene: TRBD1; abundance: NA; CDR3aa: CASSLGTGIISGANVLTF; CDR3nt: TGTGCCAGCAGTTTGGGGACAGGAATTATCTCTGGGGCCAACGTCCTGACTTTC
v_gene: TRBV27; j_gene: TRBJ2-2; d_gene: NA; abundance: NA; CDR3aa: CASSFPGRASTGELFF; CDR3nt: TGTGCCAGCAGTTTTCCTGGCAGGGCGAGCACCGGGGAGCTGTTTTTT
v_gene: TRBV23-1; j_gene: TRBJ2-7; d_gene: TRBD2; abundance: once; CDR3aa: CASSQWKGTSDYEQYF; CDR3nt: TGCGCCAGCAGTCAATGGAAGGGGACTAGCGACTACGAGCAGTACTTC
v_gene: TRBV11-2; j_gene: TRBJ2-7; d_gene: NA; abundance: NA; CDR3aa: CASSLTRYEQYF; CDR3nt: TGTGCCAGCAGCCTGACACGGTACGAGCAGTACTTC
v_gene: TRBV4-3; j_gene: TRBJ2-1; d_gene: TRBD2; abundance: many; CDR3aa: CASSPIGTSEQFF; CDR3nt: TGCGCCAGCAGCCCAATCGGGACTAGTGAGCAGTTCTTC
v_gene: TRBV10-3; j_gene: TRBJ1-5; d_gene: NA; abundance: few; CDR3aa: CAIGGDRNQPQHF; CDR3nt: TGTGCCATCGGGGGGGATCGCAATCAGCCCCAGCATTTT
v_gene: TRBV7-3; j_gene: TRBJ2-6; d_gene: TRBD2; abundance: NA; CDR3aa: CASSLPTSAGANVLTF; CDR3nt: TGTGCCAGCAGCTTACCCACTAGCGCTGGGGCCAACGTCCTGACTTTC
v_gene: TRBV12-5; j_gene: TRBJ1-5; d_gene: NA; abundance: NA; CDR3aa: CASGQGNNQPQHF; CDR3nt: TGTGCTAGTGGTCAGGGGAACAATCAGCCCCAGCATTTT
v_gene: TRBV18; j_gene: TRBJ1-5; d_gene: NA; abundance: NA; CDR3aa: CASSPNRQHQPQHF; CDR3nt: TGTGCCAGCTCACCGAACAGGCAGCATCAGCCCCAGCATTTT
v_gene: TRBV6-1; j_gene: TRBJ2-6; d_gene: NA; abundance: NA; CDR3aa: CASSERGGANVLTF; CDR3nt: TGTGCCAGCAGTGAACGGGGGGGGGCCAACGTCCTGACTTTC
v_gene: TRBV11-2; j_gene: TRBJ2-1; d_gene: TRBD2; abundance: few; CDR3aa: CASSLLAGSYNEQFF; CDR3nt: TGTGCCAGCAGCTTGCTAGCGGGCTCCTACAATGAGCAGTTCTTC
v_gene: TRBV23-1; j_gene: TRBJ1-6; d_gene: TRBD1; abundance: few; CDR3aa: CASSCEGTGIYSPLHF; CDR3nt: TGCGCCAGCAGCTGCGAAGGGACAGGGATATATTCACCCCTCCACTTT